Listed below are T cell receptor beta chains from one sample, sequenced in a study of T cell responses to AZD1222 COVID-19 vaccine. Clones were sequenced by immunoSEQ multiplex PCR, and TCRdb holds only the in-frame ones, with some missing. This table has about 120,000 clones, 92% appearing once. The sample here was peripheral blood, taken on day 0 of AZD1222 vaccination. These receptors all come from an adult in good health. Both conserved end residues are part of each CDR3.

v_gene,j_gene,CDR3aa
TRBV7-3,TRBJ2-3,CASRAGTSTDTQYF
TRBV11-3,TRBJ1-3,CASSLSSGFSGNTIYF
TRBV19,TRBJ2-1,CASSMGGLVFF
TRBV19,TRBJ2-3,CASSLSPSDTQYF
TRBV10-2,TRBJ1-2,CASSEPQHNYGYTF
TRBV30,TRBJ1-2,CAWSVWRTNYGYTF
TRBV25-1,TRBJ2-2,CASGRGDYSGELFF
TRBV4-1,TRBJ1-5,CASSQERQAGQRKRQPQHF
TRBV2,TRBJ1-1,CASRTGLNTEAFF
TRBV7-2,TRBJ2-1,CASSLGLALNEQFF
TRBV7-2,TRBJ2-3,CASSSPPLMDTQYF
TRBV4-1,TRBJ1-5,CASSQVAWEPQHF
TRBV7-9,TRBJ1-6,CASSPRSGGNNSPLHF
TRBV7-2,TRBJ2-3,CASSPPPDTQYF
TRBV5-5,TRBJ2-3,CASSPGLQFSTDTQYF
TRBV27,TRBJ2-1,CASSHGTGFPNEQFF
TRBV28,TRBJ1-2,CASSKDRGYGYTF
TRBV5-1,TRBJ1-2,CASSFGQGVLYGYTF
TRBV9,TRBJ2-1,CASSVGTGSYNEQFF